This T cell receptor (beta chain) came from a study of identical twins (dated by TCRdb to the mid-2010s). Regarding the study in general: The study deep-sequenced TCR alpha and beta repertoires from monozygotic twins, unrelated adults of various ages and cord blood to test whether fetal clonotypes persist. Replicate twin experiments were performed at different times using different library preparation protocols to rule out contamination.

What the study reported, not specific to this receptor: Compared with coincidental sharing between unrelated individuals, out-of-frame TCR alpha sequences shared between twins showed an excess of sequences with low generation probability. Because the same donors could not be followed over many years, the conclusions depended on cross-sectional statistical analysis. Invariant T cells such as MAIT and iNKT could partly confound zero-insertion analyses, although diverse VJ usage argued against such confounding for most clonotypes. In monozygotic twins, recombination models systematically underestimated out-of-frame TCR alpha sharing, but the models matched the sharing seen between unrelated individuals. Abundant cord blood beta clonotypes carried fewer insertions; young adult naive repertoires showed a weaker similar trend, while memory repertoires showed none. Excess twin sharing in beta out-of-frame sequences was weaker because fewer shared sequences lowered the signal-to-noise ratio.

At least ten counts were recorded for this clonotype. The specificity of this receptor is unknown. Base quality data are lacking; no much larger clone is found one base away. The method was 5' RACE. Sequencing was performed on an Illumina HiSeq 2000. A universal primer binding site was added through template switching, and the final cDNA carried a unique molecular identifier so that TCR cDNA molecules could be counted accurately. First-strand cDNA for TCR alpha and beta chains was synthesized from specific primers in the conserved constant-segment region. To control for contamination, every cDNA library carried two barcodes: a SMART-Mk sample barcode plus Illumina barcodes. TruSeq adapter sequences, together with Illumina sample barcodes, were added in two successive PCR steps. The Illumina HiSeq platform was used with custom primers to sequence TCR alpha and beta cDNA libraries. Processing in the source paper ran as follows. MiGEC processed the raw reads to extract unique molecular identifiers, while MiXCR was used to determine the CDR3 positions. For each individual, recombination models were inferred using an EM algorithm with the repgenHMM and IGoR tools. Shared clonotypes were analyzed with the tcR package in R, and sharing was normalized by the product of cloneset sizes. To study raw recombination without the effects of thymic and clonal selection, out-of-frame nonproductive sequences were analyzed. TCRdb reran the public reads through fastp at Q25 and MiXCR, keeping productive beta chains. Rows are combined by CDR3 protein, so each entry shows the most common genes and DNA. The V and J calls, along with clone size, are taken from TCRdb and not from the paper's own processing. The sample records some 100,000 distinct CDR3 sequences, about 6.1% of which are singletons. Approximately 12% of the sample lies in the top ten.

Every donor was a healthy Caucasian. Miltenyi CD45RO+ enrichment and human naive T-cell isolation kits were used to isolate memory (CD45RO+) and naive T cells from PBMC. Clipping removes 5 bases from V and 7 bases from J, with 9 as the unmatched junction base count. The CDR3 covers 14 residues, taking in both the cysteine and the phenylalanine. Only the CDR3 region is kept as DNA, spanning 42 bases read in frame from base 1. Sequencing input: memory T cells sorted from blood. In light of the paper, this sample's cell subset or site label describes: CD45RO+ enriched T cells. This chain joins TRBV12-3 or TRBV12-4 to TRBJ1-2; 8 bases in between match TRBD1. The receptor's source is a woman in her forties or fifties in good health. The bases read TGTGCCAGCAGTCTGACTGGACAGGGACTTGGCTACACCTTC. The resulting protein is CASSLTGQGLGYTF.